This T cell receptor (beta chain) emerged from a study of technical replicates of blood from a handful of donors. The protocol was immunoSEQ multiplex PCR, while the TCRdb copy is restricted to in-frame clones and leaves out a portion. The sample has approximately 76,000 clones, 90% to 95% seen once. The sample taken for sequencing was T cells isolated from PBMCs. This clonotype was sampled from a human donor in good health.

CDR3 loop: CASSQVTRGNEQFF. In DNA, the CDR3 is TGCGCCAGCAGCCAAGTAACCAGGGGGAATGAGCAGTTCTTC. The V gene is TRBV4-1, the J gene TRBJ2-1, with 7 bases lining up with TRBD1. The J segment lost 7 bases and the V segment lost 1 base, leaving 4 bases of the junction unmatched. The germline V gene has CDR1 MGHRA and CDR2 YSYEKL. The CDR3 consists of 14 residues.